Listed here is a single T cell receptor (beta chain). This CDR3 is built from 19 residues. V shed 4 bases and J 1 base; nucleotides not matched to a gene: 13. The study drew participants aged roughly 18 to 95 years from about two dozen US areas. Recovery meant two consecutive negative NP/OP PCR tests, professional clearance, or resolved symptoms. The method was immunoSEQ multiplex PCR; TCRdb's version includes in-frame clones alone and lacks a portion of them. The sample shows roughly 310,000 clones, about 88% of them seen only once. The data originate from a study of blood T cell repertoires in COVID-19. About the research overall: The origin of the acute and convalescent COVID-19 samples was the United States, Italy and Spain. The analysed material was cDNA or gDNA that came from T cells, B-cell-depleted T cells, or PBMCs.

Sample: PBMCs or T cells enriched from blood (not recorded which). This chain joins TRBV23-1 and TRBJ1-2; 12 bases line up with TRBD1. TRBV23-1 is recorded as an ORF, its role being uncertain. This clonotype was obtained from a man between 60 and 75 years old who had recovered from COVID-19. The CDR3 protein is CASSLPAGTGGRLNYGYTF. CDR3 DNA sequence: TGCGCCAGCAGTCTGCCAGCCGGGACAGGGGGCAGACTTAACTATGGCTACACCTTC.